Listed below are T cell receptor beta chains from one sample, sequenced in a study of CD8 T cells in Susac syndrome. TCRdb called the immunoSEQ multiplex PCR reads again in MiXCR, with one record for every CDR3 protein. The sample consists of 200,000 to 250,000 distinct CDR3 sequences, roughly 90% of them appearing once. The specimen was CD8+ T cells from PBMCs. These receptors were collected from a human donor with multiple sclerosis. Each CDR3 is given without its conserved first and last residue.

V	J	CDR3
TRBV5-6	TRBJ2-2	ASSLRRQGANTGELF
TRBV11-2	TRBJ2-3	ASSLDGAGGPEDTQY
TRBV7-9	TRBJ2-2	ASRLDYRAGELF
TRBV6-5	TRBJ1-6	ASSYSSTTGRDSPLH
TRBV29-1	TRBJ2-5	SVGKEETQY
TRBV6-5	TRBJ2-2	ASSSYTGELF
TRBV11-1	TRBJ2-1	ASSDPSGTHSYNEQF
TRBV12-3/TRBV12-4	TRBJ2-5	ASSLKPLGLRGETQY
TRBV5-6	TRBJ2-7	ASSLEGSYEQY
TRBV7-6	TRBJ2-7	ASSPTRGPSEQY
TRBV18	TRBJ2-7	ASSGAVSPLYEQY
TRBV6-8	TRBJ1-1	ASRPPPRGPDPNTEAF
TRBV13	TRBJ2-7	ASSFSDYGEQY
TRBV5-1	TRBJ2-7	ASSLVGEDEQY
TRBV27	TRBJ1-2	ASRSGQGLYGYT